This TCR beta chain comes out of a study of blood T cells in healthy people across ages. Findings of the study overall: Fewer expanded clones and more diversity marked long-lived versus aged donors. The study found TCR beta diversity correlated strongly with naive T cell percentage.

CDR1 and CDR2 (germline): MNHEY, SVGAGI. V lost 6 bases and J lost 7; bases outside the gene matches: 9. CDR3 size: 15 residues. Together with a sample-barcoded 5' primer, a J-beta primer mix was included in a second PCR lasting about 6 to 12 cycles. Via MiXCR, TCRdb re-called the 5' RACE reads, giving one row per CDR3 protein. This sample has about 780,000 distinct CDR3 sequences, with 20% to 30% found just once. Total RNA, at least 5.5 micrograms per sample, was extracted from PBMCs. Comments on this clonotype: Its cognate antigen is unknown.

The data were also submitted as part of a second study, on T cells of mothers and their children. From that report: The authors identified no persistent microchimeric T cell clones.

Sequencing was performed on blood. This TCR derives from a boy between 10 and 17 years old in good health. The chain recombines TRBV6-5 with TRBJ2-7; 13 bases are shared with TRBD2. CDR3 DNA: TGTGCCAGCAGACCCGGACTAGCGGGGGCGCGGGAGCAGTACTTC. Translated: CASRPGLAGAREQYF.